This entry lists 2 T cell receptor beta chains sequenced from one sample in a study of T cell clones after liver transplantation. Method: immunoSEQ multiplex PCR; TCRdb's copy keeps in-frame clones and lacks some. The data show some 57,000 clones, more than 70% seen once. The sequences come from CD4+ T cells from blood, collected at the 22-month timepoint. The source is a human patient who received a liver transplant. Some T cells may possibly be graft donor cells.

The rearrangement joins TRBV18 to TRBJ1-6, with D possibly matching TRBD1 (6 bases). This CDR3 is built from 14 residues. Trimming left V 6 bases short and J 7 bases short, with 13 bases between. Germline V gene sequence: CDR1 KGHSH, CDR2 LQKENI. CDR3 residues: CASSLDRFNSPLHF. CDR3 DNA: TGTGCCAGCTCCTTAGACAGGTTCAATTCACCCCTCCACTTT.

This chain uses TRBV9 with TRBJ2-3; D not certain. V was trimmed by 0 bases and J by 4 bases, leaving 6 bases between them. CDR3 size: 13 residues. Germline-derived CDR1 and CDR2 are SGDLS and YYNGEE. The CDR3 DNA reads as TGTGCCAGCAGCGTAGGACCGCCAGATACGCAGTATTTT. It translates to CASSVGPPDTQYF.